This entry is about one T cell receptor beta chain. Its target is unknown. Different DNA sequences within this sample yield the same CDR3. The data were obtained in a study of cytomegalovirus exposure and HLA in healthy donors. General observations from the study: A link between a missense DCLRE1C variant and TCR beta V- and J-gene trimming emerged from a later analysis. Later analysis identified several of the most significant clusters that appeared linked to common viral pathogens.

Unrecorded immune exposure was likely among donors, who were nominally healthy when sampled. The PCR employed 60 Vbeta primers together with 13 Jbeta primers. Original methodology: Roughly 10 million shared chains were among roughly 81 million unique TCR beta chains counted in a later analysis. Data came from immunoSEQ multiplex PCR; TCRdb stores just in-frame clones and leaves some out. The DNA was the basis for D and trimming; V, J and clone size are from that table. The repertoire consists of around 110,000 clones, with around 75% occurring once and the leading ten covering around 1.6%. Trimming cost V 2 bases and J 2 bases, with 9 bases left between them. The germline CDR1 and CDR2 sequences are MNHEY and SMNVEV (reference sequence). The CDR3 has 14 amino acids.

The source of this sequence is a woman aged 18-29 years in good health and CMV-seronegative. The rearrangement links TRBV27 to TRBJ2-5, with a tentative D call TRBD1 (5 bases). The sequencing input was PBMCs. CDR3 protein: CASSLGAKQETQYF. The CDR3 nucleotides read TGTGCCAGCAGTTTAGGGGCCAAACAAGAGACCCAGTACTTC.